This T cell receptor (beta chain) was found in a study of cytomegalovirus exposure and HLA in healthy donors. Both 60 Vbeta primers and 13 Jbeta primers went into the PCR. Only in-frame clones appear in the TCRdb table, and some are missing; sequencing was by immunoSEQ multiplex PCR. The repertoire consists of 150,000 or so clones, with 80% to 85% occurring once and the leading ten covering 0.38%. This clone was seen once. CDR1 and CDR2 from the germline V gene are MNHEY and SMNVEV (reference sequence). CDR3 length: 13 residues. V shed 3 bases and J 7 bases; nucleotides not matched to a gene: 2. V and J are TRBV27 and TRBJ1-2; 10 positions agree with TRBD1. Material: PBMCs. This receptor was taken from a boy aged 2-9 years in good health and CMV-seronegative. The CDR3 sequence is CASSFWDRGGYTF. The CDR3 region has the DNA TGTGCCAGCAGTTTTTGGGACAGGGGTGGCTACACCTTC.